Shown below are 5 T cell receptor beta chains from a single sample sequenced in a study of early T cells in non-severe SARS-CoV-2 infection. Each CDR3 protein gets one entry after TCRdb re-called the 5' RACE reads with MiXCR. The sample lists approximately 65,000 distinct CDR3 sequences; 10% to 12% were seen once. The sequences come from whole blood, collected at baseline. The receptor source for this set is an adult who was a healthcare worker with PCR-confirmed SARS-CoV-2 infection or an uninfected control (not recorded which).

This chain links TRBV19 with TRBJ2-4; 8 bases are a match to TRBD2. The CDR3 contains 17 residues. The ends lost 5 bases at V and 8 bases at J; junction bases unmatched: 17. Germline CDR1 and CDR2: LNHDA and SQIVND (reference sequence). In DNA, the CDR3 is TGTGCCAGTAGTCCCGGGTCCGGGGGGGCCGAAGGGGACATTCAGTACTTC. It yields the protein CASSPGSGGAEGDIQYF.

This clonotype was recorded many times. The chain links TRBV20-1 to TRBJ2-5; either TRBD1 or TRBD2 may supply D (5 bases each). The CDR3 runs to 14 residues. Deletions cut 3 bases from V and 4 bases from J, with 15 bases between. Germline V gene data show CDR1 as DFQATT and CDR2 as SNEGSKA (reference sequence). CDR3 DNA: TGCAGTGCTAGGGGGGAAGGTGGCGGAGAGACCCAGTACTTC. Protein product: CSARGEGGGETQYF.

This rearrangement joins TRBV15 to TRBJ2-2, with no clear D. CDR1 and CDR2 (germline): LNHNV, YYDKDF (reference sequence). The ends were cut back, 0 bases at V and 1 base at J, with 9 bases in the middle. The CDR3 consists of 16 residues. CDR3 nucleotide sequence: TGTGCCACCAGCAGAGACAGTGTATTGAACACCGGGGAGCTGTTTTTT. Its protein product is CATSRDSVLNTGELFF.

V and J are TRBV7-2 and TRBJ2-5, with 8 bases that match TRBD2. Germline loops: CDR1 SGHTA, CDR2 FQGNSA. The junction had 6 bases not matched to a gene; V was cut back by 5 bases and J by 4 bases. This CDR3 contains 14 residues. CDR3 in DNA: TGTGCCAGCAGCCCAGATAGCGGGGTAGAGACCCAGTACTTC. As protein: CASSPDSGVETQYF.

This clonotype appeared a few times. The V call is TRBV5-4, the J call TRBJ2-7; 11 bases are a match to TRBD2. Germline trimming cut 4 bases from V and 3 bases from J; bases unmatched to any gene: 6. Germline V CDR1 and CDR2: SGHNT, YYREEE (reference sequence). The CDR3 covers 15 residues. The CDR3 spells CASSPLAGGDYEQYF. Here the CDR3 DNA reads TGTGCCAGCAGCCCGCTAGCGGGGGGCGACTACGAGCAGTACTTC. The complete variable domain, with remaining parts taken from reference TRBV5-4 and TRBJ2-7, reads ETGVTQSPTHLIKTRGQQVTLRCSSQSGHNTVSWYQQALGQGPQFIFQYYREEENGRGNFPPRFSGLQFPNYSSELNVNALELDDSALYLCASSPLAGGDYEQYFGPGTRLTVT.